Listed below are T cell receptor beta chains from one sample, sequenced in a study of PD-1 blockade in classical Hodgkin lymphoma. Libraries were prepared by immunoSEQ multiplex PCR; TCRdb keeps only in-frame clonotypes and omits some of them. Among tens of thousands of clones listed, approximately 80% were seen once. The material was peripheral blood mononuclear cells (PBMCs), obtained at baseline. Receptors were obtained from a human donor with classical Hodgkin lymphoma. Both conserved end residues are trimmed from each CDR3. The order of the fields is clone size, V gene, CDR3 length, D gene, CDR3 protein. A D gene is named only where the DNA matches it firmly. Clone size is stated in some rows and not others, as once, few, many or a class when expanded.

clone size: -; V gene: TRBV7-2; CDR3 length: 11; D gene: -; CDR3 protein: ASSFLYNTEAF
clone size: medium-sized; V gene: TRBV29-1; CDR3 length: 11; D gene: -; CDR3 protein: SPTTQGNTEAF
clone size: -; V gene: TRBV9; CDR3 length: 10; D gene: -; CDR3 protein: ASSVFRGELF
clone size: -; V gene: TRBV7-9; CDR3 length: 11; D gene: -; CDR3 protein: ASSLEASSEQF
clone size: -; V gene: TRBV19; CDR3 length: 10; D gene: -; CDR3 protein: ASKLTTGELF
clone size: -; V gene: TRBV30; CDR3 length: 16; D gene: -; CDR3 protein: ACKGPAPERATNEKLF
clone size: -; V gene: TRBV5-1; CDR3 length: 12; D gene: -; CDR3 protein: ASGERLAIDTQY
clone size: -; V gene: TRBV28; CDR3 length: 17; D gene: TRBD2; CDR3 protein: ASSPPGLAGGAREDTQY
clone size: -; V gene: TRBV11-2; CDR3 length: 13; D gene: TRBD2; CDR3 protein: ASSLSSGNSYEQY
clone size: -; V gene: TRBV27; CDR3 length: 14; D gene: -; CDR3 protein: ASSFSLPGTQETQY
clone size: -; V gene: TRBV19; CDR3 length: 12; D gene: -; CDR3 protein: ASSIIGARYEQY
clone size: -; V gene: TRBV7-9; CDR3 length: 13; D gene: -; CDR3 protein: ASSRGGREDYGYT
clone size: once; V gene: TRBV4-3; CDR3 length: 13; D gene: -; CDR3 protein: ASSPTPGGNYGYT
clone size: -; V gene: TRBV19; CDR3 length: 13; D gene: -; CDR3 protein: ASSAPDRMNTEAF
clone size: -; V gene: TRBV7-8; CDR3 length: 15; D gene: -; CDR3 protein: ASSLSGRGYDNQPQH
clone size: -; V gene: TRBV28; CDR3 length: 12; D gene: TRBD1; CDR3 protein: ASRTGTAFYEQY
clone size: few; V gene: TRBV15; CDR3 length: 11; D gene: -; CDR3 protein: ATSRDRAQPQH
clone size: -; V gene: TRBV15; CDR3 length: 7; D gene: -; CDR3 protein: ATGETQY
clone size: few; V gene: TRBV2; CDR3 length: 11; D gene: -; CDR3 protein: ASLFRLSYGYT
clone size: -; V gene: TRBV27; CDR3 length: 13; D gene: TRBD2; CDR3 protein: ASSLGLALNYEQY
clone size: -; V gene: TRBV6-1; CDR3 length: 10; D gene: -; CDR3 protein: ASSEWGGEAF
clone size: -; V gene: TRBV9; CDR3 length: 14; D gene: -; CDR3 protein: ASSLTTGSSYNEQF
clone size: -; V gene: TRBV6-5; CDR3 length: 11; D gene: -; CDR3 protein: ASSWGGGTEAF
clone size: -; V gene: TRBV2; CDR3 length: 14; D gene: TRBD1; CDR3 protein: ASSPHPGQGENTIY
clone size: -; V gene: TRBV6-1; CDR3 length: 13; D gene: TRBD1; CDR3 protein: ASTRGQSGTDTQY
clone size: -; V gene: TRBV11-2; CDR3 length: 17; D gene: TRBD2; CDR3 protein: ASSLHFLTTSGYQETQY
clone size: -; V gene: TRBV27; CDR3 length: 12; D gene: TRBD1; CDR3 protein: ASSFDRGSYGYT
clone size: -; V gene: TRBV11-3; CDR3 length: 13; D gene: -; CDR3 protein: ASSGGGISYNEQF
clone size: few; V gene: TRBV7-2; CDR3 length: 13; D gene: TRBD2; CDR3 protein: ASSLLAGVRNEQF
clone size: -; V gene: TRBV7-2; CDR3 length: 12; D gene: -; CDR3 protein: ASSLKGYQETQY
clone size: -; V gene: TRBV11-2; CDR3 length: 11; D gene: -; CDR3 protein: ASSYSPSDGAF
clone size: -; V gene: TRBV5-6; CDR3 length: 14; D gene: -; CDR3 protein: ASSLPGTKNTGELF
clone size: -; V gene: TRBV10-3; CDR3 length: 12; D gene: TRBD1; CDR3 protein: AITKGQSYNEQF